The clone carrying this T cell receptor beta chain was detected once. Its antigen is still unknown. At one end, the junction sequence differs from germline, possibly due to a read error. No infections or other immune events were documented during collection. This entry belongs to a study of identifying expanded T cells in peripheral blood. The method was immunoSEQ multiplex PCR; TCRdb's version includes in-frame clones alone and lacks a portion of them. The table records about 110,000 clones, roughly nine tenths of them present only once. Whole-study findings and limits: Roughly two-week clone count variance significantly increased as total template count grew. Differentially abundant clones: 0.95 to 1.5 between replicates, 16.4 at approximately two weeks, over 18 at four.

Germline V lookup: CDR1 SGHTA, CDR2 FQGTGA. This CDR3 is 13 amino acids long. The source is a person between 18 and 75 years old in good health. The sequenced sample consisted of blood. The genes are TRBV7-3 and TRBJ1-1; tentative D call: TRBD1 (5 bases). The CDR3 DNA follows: TGTGCCAGCAGCTTAGGGACGGACACCGAAGCTTTCTTT. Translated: CASSLGTDTEAFF.